The clone carrying this T cell receptor (beta chain) was seen ten or more times. The data were obtained in a study of T-cell reconstitution after alpha-beta-depleted transplantation in children. Preparation of the TCRbeta library involved a method that used unique molecular identifiers. MiXCR was run by TCRdb on the PCR reads, yielding one entry per CDR3 protein. The table lists about 640,000 distinct CDR3 sequences, 16% of them singletons. The CDR3 totals 15 residues. Trimming left V 3 bases short and J 2 bases short, with 13 bases between. Per germline, CDR1 DFQATT and CDR2 SNEGSKA (reference sequence).

The chain couples TRBV20-1 to TRBJ1-4, with TRBD1 as a possible D gene (5 bases). The sequenced sample was PBMCs from the stem cell graft donor, obtained from the stem cell graft. The origin of this receptor is a human donor who donated a stem cell graft to a child with acute myeloid leukemia. This CDR3 reads CSASVGAGTNEKLFF. The CDR3 coding sequence is TGCAGTGCTAGTGTGGGCGCAGGGACTAATGAAAAACTGTTTTTT.